This T cell receptor (beta chain) is from a study of blood T cell repertoires in COVID-19. Study context: COVID-19 samples from acute and convalescent phases originated in the United States, Italy and Spain. From T cells, B-cell-depleted T cells, or PBMCs came the material, which was cDNA or gDNA.

This clone was seen just once. The V end was cut by 7 bases, the J end by 1 base, with 8 bases between. Germline V gene data show CDR1 as LNHDA and CDR2 as SQIVND (reference sequence). The CDR3 contains 13 residues. Original analysis: The authors estimated nucleated cell counts from reference gene primer amplification. TCRdb's table, derived via immunoSEQ multiplex PCR, lists solely in-frame clones and lacks some. V, J and clone size derive from that table, while D and trimming were established from the DNA sequence. The profile covers over 150,000 clones, with just over 85% appearing a single time and about 9.7% taken by the ten largest.

This sequence originates from a man between 50 and 59 years old with active or convalescent COVID-19. This sequence joins TRBV19 and TRBJ1-3; D ambiguous. The sequenced material came from peripheral blood. The CDR3 nucleotides are TGTGCCAGTAAACAGCAATCTGGAAACACCATATATTTT. This sequence encodes CASKQQSGNTIYF.